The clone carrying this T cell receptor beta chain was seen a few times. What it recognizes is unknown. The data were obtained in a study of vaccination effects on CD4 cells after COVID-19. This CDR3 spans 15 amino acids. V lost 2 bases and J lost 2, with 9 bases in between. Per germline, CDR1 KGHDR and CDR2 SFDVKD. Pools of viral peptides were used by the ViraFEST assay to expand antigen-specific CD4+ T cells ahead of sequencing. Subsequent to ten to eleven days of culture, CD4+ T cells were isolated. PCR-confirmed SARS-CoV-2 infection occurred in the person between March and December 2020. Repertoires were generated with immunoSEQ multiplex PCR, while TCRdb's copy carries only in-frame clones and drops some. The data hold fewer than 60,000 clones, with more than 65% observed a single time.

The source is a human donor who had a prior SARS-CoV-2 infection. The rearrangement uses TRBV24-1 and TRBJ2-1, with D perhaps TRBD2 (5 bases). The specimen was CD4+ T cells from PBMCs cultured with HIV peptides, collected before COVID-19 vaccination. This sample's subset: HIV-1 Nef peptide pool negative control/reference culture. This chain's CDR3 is CATSDSREAYNEQFF. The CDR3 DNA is TGTGCCACCAGTGATTCTCGGGAAGCCTACAATGAGCAGTTCTTC.